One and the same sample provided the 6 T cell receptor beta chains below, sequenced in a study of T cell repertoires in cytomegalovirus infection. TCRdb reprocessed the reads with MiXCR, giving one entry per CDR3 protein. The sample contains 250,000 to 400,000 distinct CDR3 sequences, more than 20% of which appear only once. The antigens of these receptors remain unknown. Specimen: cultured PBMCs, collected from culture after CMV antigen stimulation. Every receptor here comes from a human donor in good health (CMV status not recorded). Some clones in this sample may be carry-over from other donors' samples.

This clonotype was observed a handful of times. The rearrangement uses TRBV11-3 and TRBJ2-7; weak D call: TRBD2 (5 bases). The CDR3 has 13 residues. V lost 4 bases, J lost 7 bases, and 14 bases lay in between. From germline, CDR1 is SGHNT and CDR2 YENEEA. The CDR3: CASSSRLQGEQYV. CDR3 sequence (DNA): TGTGCCAGCAGCTCCAGACTACAAGGGGAGCAGTACGTC.

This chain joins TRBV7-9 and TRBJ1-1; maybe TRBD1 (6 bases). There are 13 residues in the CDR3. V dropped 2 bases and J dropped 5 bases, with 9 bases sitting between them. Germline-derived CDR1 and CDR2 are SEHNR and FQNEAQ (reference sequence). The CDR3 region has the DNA TGTGCCAGCAGCTTACAGGGGCAAACTGAAGCTTTCTTT. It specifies CASSLQGQTEAFF.

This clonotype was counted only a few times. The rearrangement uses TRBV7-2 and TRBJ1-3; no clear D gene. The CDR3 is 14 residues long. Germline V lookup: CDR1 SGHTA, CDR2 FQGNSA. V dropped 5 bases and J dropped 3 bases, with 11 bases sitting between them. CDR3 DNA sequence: TGTGCCAGCAGCCAGTCAGCTAATGGAAACACCATATATTTT. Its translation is CASSQSANGNTIYF. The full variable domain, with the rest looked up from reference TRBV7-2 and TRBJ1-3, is GAGVSQSPSNKVTEKGKDVELRCDPISGHTALYWYRQSLGQGLEFLIYFQGNSAPDKSGLPSDRFSAERTGGSVSTLTIQRTQQEDSAVYLCASSQSANGNTIYFGEGSWLTVV.

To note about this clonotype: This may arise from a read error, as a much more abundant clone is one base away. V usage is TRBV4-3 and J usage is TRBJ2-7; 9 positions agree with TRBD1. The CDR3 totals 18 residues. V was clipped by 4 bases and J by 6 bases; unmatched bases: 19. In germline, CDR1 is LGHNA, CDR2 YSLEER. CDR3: CASSLTNRGPGTMSEQYF. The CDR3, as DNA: TGCGCCAGCAGCCTGACGAACAGGGGGCCTGGAACAATGAGCGAGCAGTACTTC.

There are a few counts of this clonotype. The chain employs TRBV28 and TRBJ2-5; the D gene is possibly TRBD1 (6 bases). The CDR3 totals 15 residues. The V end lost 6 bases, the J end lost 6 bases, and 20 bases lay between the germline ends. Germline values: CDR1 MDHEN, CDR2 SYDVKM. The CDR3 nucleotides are TGTGCCAGCAGAACCCCCGGGACATACAGGAAGACCCAGTACTTC. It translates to CASRTPGTYRKTQYF.

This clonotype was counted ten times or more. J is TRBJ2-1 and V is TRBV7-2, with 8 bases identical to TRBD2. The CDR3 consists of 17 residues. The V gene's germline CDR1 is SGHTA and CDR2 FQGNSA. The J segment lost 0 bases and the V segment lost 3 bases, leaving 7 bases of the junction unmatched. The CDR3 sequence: CASSFASGLSSYNEQFF. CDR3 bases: TGTGCCAGCAGCTTTGCTAGCGGGCTGAGCTCCTACAATGAGCAGTTCTTC.